The 20 T cell receptor beta chains below were found in one sample sequenced in a study of blood T cell repertoires in COVID-19. The method was immunoSEQ multiplex PCR; TCRdb's version includes in-frame clones alone and lacks a portion of them. The sample gives about 280,000 clones, roughly 80% of which show up once; roughly 9.4% is in the top ten. Material: peripheral blood. The receptors originated from a woman in her fifties or sixties who had recovered from COVID-19.

The rearrangement links TRBV18 to TRBJ2-7; D remains ambiguous. The CDR3 totals 15 residues. The germline V and J ends were trimmed by 1 base and 0 bases, with 10 bases remaining between them. The germline gives CDR1 KGHSH, CDR2 LQKENI. CDR3 in DNA: TGTGCCAGCTCACCACTAACGCGTAGCTCCTACGAGCAGTACTTC. It codes for CASSPLTRSSYEQYF.

This chain links TRBV7-9 with TRBJ2-7, with D perhaps matching TRBD2 (5 bases). The V end lost 5 bases, the J end lost 6 bases, and 8 bases lay between the germline ends. This CDR3 spans 11 amino acids. The germline gives CDR1 SEHNR, CDR2 FQNEAQ (reference sequence). The CDR3 coding sequence is TGTGCCAGCAGCCCCGAGGGCGAGCAGTACTTC. Its protein is CASSPEGEQYF. The full variable domain, rest sourced from reference TRBV7-9 and TRBJ2-7, is DTGVSQNPRHKITKRGQNVTFRCDPISEHNRLYWYRQTLGQGPEFLTYFQNEAQLEKSRLLSDRFSAERPKGSFSTLEIQRTEQGDSAMYLCASSPEGEQYFGPGTRLTVT.

The chain uses TRBV6-5 and TRBJ1-2; 7 bases fit TRBD1. CDR1 is MNHEY and CDR2 is SVGAGI in the germline V gene. J was trimmed by 7 bases and V by 8 bases; bases with no gene match: 13. This CDR3 is 14 amino acids long. This CDR3 is CASQTRGVDGGYTF. CDR3 coding DNA: TGTGCCAGCCAGACCAGGGGGGTAGATGGTGGCTACACCTTC.

V gene TRBV5-1 combines with J gene TRBJ2-7, with 9 bases that match TRBD2. Germline-derived CDR1 and CDR2 are SGHRS and YFSETQ. After removal of 0 bases from V and 3 bases from J, the junction contained 4 bases not matched to a gene. The CDR3 runs to 15 residues. The CDR3 DNA sequence: TGCGCCAGCAGCTTGGGACTAGCGGACTTCTACGAGCAGTACTTC. It codes for CASSLGLADFYEQYF. The variable domain in full, completed from reference TRBV5-1 and TRBJ2-7, reads KAGVTQTPRYLIKTRGQQVTLSCSPISGHRSVSWYQQTPGQGLQFLFEYFSETQRNKGNFPGRFSGRQFSNSRSEMNVSTLELGDSALYLCASSLGLADFYEQYFGPGTRLTVT.

This clone was counted a single time. The V call is TRBV21-1, the J call TRBJ2-5; the D segment call TRBD1 is taken from the table without a DNA check. TRBV21-1 is an annotated pseudogene. The CDR3 has 15 residues. CDR3 bases: TGTGCCAGCAGCAGGGGACAGGGTGTACAAGAGACCCAGTACTTC. Translated: CASSRGQGVQETQYF.

This chain joins TRBV9 and TRBJ1-1; TRBD1 matches at 10 bases. The CDR3 length is 15 residues. Germline CDR1 SGDLS, CDR2 YYNGEE. V lost 4 bases and J lost 3; bases outside the gene matches: 6. CDR3 bases: TGTGCCAGCAGCCCCGGGGGGACAGGGGACACTGAAGCTTTCTTT. It yields the protein CASSPGGTGDTEAFF.

The CDR3 DNA is TGTGCCTGGAATTCAGGGGTAAAACTGTTTTTT. The encoded protein is CAWNSGVKLFF. The chain recombines TRBV30 with TRBJ1-4; D might be TRBD1 (6 bases). Germline loops: CDR1 GTSNPN, CDR2 SVGIG (reference sequence). This CDR3 region has 11 residues. The ends were cut back, 4 bases at V and 10 bases at J, with 10 bases in the middle.

This clone was counted between two and nine times. The rearrangement links TRBV28 to TRBJ1-2; 9 bases are a match to TRBD1. Germline CDR1 MDHEN, CDR2 SYDVKM. There are 17 residues in the CDR3. After removal of 2 bases from V and 7 bases from J, the junction contained 14 bases not matched to a gene. Here the CDR3 reads CASSLLLNRGRDAGYTF. In DNA form, the CDR3 reads TGTGCCAGCAGTTTACTCCTCAACAGGGGGCGAGACGCTGGCTACACCTTC.

The chain carries TRBV3-1 (or the pseudogene TRBV3-2) and TRBJ2-7; D call uncertain. CDR1 and CDR2 (germline): LGHDT, YNNKEL (reference sequence). Trimming cost V 0 bases and J 4 bases, with 4 bases left between them. This CDR3 region has 12 residues. The CDR3 is CASSQDRYEQYF. The CDR3 DNA reads as TGTGCCAGCAGCCAAGATCGGTACGAGCAGTACTTC.

The V and J genes are TRBV11-2 and TRBJ2-1, with 9 bases matching TRBD2. The germline gives CDR1 SGHAT, CDR2 FQNNGV. This CDR3 has 17 amino acids. The junction had 11 bases not matched to a gene; V was cut back by 1 base and J by 7 bases. CDR3 DNA sequence: TGTGCCAGCAGCTTAGCTTGGGGCGCGGGAGGGCGGAATGAGCAGTTCTTC. Residues: CASSLAWGAGGRNEQFF.

This clone was seen just once. J is TRBJ2-2 and V is TRBV19; perhaps TRBD1 as D (5 bases). Per the germline V gene, CDR1 is LNHDA and CDR2 is SQIVND (reference sequence). The V gene lost 4 bases and the J gene lost 2 bases, with 20 bases spanning the gap. The CDR3 sequence is 18 residues long. This CDR3 is CASSKGGPQALNTGELFF. The CDR3 DNA reads as TGTGCCAGTAGTAAGGGTGGACCACAGGCCTTAAACACCGGGGAGCTGTTTTTT.

This chain links TRBV4-3 with TRBJ1-2; TRBD1 aligns across 7 bases. Germline V gives CDR1 LGHNA, CDR2 YSLEER. V was pared by 0 bases and J by 7 bases, with 5 bases of the junction left unmatched. There are 14 residues in the CDR3. CDR3 in amino acids: CASSQDGGGVGYTF. CDR3 sequence (DNA): TGCGCCAGCAGCCAAGATGGAGGGGGCGTTGGCTACACCTTC.

The rearrangement joins TRBV7-2 to TRBJ2-3, with 8 bases aligning to TRBD2. The CDR3 spans 15 residues. CDR1 is SGHTA, CDR2 FQGNSA, per germline. Trimming at V came to 4 bases and at J to 5 bases, leaving 8 bases not matched to a gene. In DNA form, the CDR3 reads TGTGCCAGCAGCTCCCAAGCGGGAGTTATAGATACGCAGTATTTT. Protein: CASSSQAGVIDTQYF.

This chain links TRBV7-3 with TRBJ2-1; a weak D match, TRBD2 (5 bases). V shed 5 bases and J shed 2 bases, with 10 bases lying between them. This CDR3 spans 14 amino acids. The V gene's germline CDR1 is SGHTA and CDR2 FQGTGA. The CDR3, as DNA: TGTGCCAGCAGCCGCGTCGGGGCCTACAATGAGCAGTTCTTC. It translates to CASSRVGAYNEQFF.

This clone occurred many times. The CDR3 nucleotides read TGTGCCAGCAGCTTACGCCTGGGGGAGGCCGGGGAGCTGTTTTTT. This sequence encodes CASSLRLGEAGELFF. The genes are TRBV7-9 and TRBJ2-2, with a tentative D call TRBD2 (6 bases). Germline-derived CDR1 and CDR2 are SEHNR and FQNEAQ (reference sequence). Trimming pared 2 bases from V and 6 bases from J, leaving 13 bases between. This CDR3 is built from 15 residues. Combining the CDR3 with reference TRBV7-9 and TRBJ2-2 gives the whole variable domain DTGVSQNPRHKITKRGQNVTFRCDPISEHNRLYWYRQTLGQGPEFLTYFQNEAQLEKSRLLSDRFSAERPKGSFSTLEIQRTEQGDSAMYLCASSLRLGEAGELFFGEGSRLTVL.

This rearrangement joins TRBV28 to TRBJ2-1; TRBD1 aligns across 12 bases. Germline CDR1 reads MDHEN; CDR2 reads SYDVKM. The J segment lost 9 bases and the V segment lost 8 bases, leaving 14 bases of the junction unmatched. The CDR3 consists of 16 residues. The CDR3: CASGEPGQGALGEQFF. In DNA, the CDR3 is TGTGCCAGCGGGGAACCGGGACAGGGGGCGTTGGGTGAGCAGTTCTTC.

V is TRBV29-1 and J is TRBJ1-2; D ambiguous. The CDR3 is 13 amino acids. Germline V gives CDR1 SQVTM, CDR2 ANQGSEA. Trimming left V 6 bases short and J 10 bases short, with 21 bases between. The CDR3 protein is CSVSHLITRIYTF. Here the CDR3 DNA reads TGCAGCGTGTCCCATCTAATTACGCGAATCTACACCTTC.

This rearrangement joins TRBV5-1 to TRBJ2-3, with 8 bases identical to TRBD1. J was trimmed by 0 bases and V by 3 bases; bases with no gene match: 3. The CDR3 has 15 amino acids. CDR1 is SGHRS, CDR2 YFSETQ, per germline. In DNA form, the CDR3 reads TGCGCCAGCAGCTGGGACAGGCCTAGCACAGATACGCAGTATTTT. It codes for CASSWDRPSTDTQYF.

The chain couples TRBV2 to TRBJ1-4; D not resolved. The CDR3 length is 13 residues. V dropped 3 bases and J dropped 7 bases, with 9 bases sitting between them. Germline V lookup: CDR1 SNHLY, CDR2 FYNNEI. The DNA for the CDR3 is TGTGCCAGCAGTGATAGTTTCCGTGAAAAACTGTTTTTT. This encodes CASSDSFREKLFF.

V usage is TRBV4-2 and J usage is TRBJ2-3; tentatively, D is TRBD1 (6 bases). Per germline, CDR1 LGHNA and CDR2 YNFKEQ. This CDR3 contains 17 residues. The V end was cut by 1 base, the J end by 1 base, with 15 bases between. Here the CDR3 reads CASSQGRDTYRTDTQYF. The CDR3 DNA reads as TGTGCCAGCAGCCAAGGCCGGGACACCTACCGCACAGATACGCAGTATTTT.